This TCR beta chain was captured by sequencing in a study of T-cell reconstitution after alpha-beta-depleted transplantation in children. Study-level results: Alpha-beta T cells about two months after transplant reportedly derived from several hundred expanded graft clones. From newly produced T cells came most of the T-cell counts and diversity one year after transplant. Some patients' high day-60 TCRbeta diversity was traced to surviving recipient T cells and thymic progenitors.

This clonotype was counted at least ten times. Its antigen is undetermined. V lost 7 bases and J 2 bases, leaving 8 bases between the germline ends. Per the germline V gene, CDR1 is SQVTM and CDR2 is ANQGSEA. The CDR3 consists of 12 residues. The library targeted TCRbeta and was prepared with unique molecular identifiers. TCRdb called the PCR reads again in MiXCR, with one record for every CDR3 protein. The profile shows approximately 110,000 distinct CDR3 sequences, 23% of them singletons. The specimen comprised PBMCs, mostly from graft donor cells, sampled 180 days after TCRalphabeta/CD19-depleted stem cell transplant. The chain has TRBV29-1 and TRBJ2-2; D is ambiguous. The clonotype comes from a male patient aged 2 to 10 who had a stem cell transplant for chronic granulomatous disease, so the T cells may come from the graft donor. Here the CDR3 reads CSASDNTGELFF. CDR3 in DNA: TGCAGCGCCTCGGATAACACCGGGGAGCTGTTTTTT.